Listed below are T cell receptor beta chains from one sample, sequenced in a study of Ad26.COV2.S vaccination and SARS-CoV-2 variants. Some clones are missing from TCRdb's copy, which holds only in-frame ones; the method was immunoSEQ multiplex PCR. The sample lists some 520,000 clones; roughly 85% were seen once. Here the sequenced sample was peripheral blood, taken in a trial of Ad26.COV2.S vaccine versus placebo. These receptors all come from a person aged 18 to 65 who received the Ad26.COV2.S COVID-19 vaccine or a placebo. CDR3s include the opening cysteine and the closing phenylalanine or tryptophan. Fields, in order: D gene, J gene, V gene, clone size, CDR3 protein, CDR3 DNA. A D gene is named only where the DNA matches it firmly. Expanded clones are given a class, and other clones once, few, many or no size at all.

D gene: -
J gene: TRBJ1-1
V gene: TRBV2
clone size: once
CDR3 protein: CASSRFGATEAFF
CDR3 DNA: TGTGCCAGCAGCCGATTTGGGGCCACTGAAGCTTTCTTT

D gene: -
J gene: TRBJ2-2
V gene: TRBV4-1
clone size: -
CDR3 protein: CASSQDGGELFF
CDR3 DNA: TGCGCCAGCAGCCAAGATGGCGGGGAGCTGTTTTTT

D gene: -
J gene: TRBJ1-1
V gene: TRBV19
clone size: -
CDR3 protein: CASSERTEAFF
CDR3 DNA: TGTGCCAGTAGTGAGAGGACTGAAGCTTTCTTT

D gene: TRBD1
J gene: TRBJ1-6
V gene: TRBV9
clone size: -
CDR3 protein: CASSQSPTGQGFFPLHF
CDR3 DNA: TGTGCCAGCAGCCAATCGCCGACGGGACAGGGGTTTTTTCCCCTCCACTTT

D gene: TRBD2
J gene: TRBJ2-3
V gene: TRBV7-8
clone size: -
CDR3 protein: CASSTGTSVSTDTQYF
CDR3 DNA: TGTGCCAGCAGCACCGGGACTAGCGTTAGCACAGATACGCAGTATTTT

D gene: -
J gene: TRBJ2-1
V gene: TRBV11-3
clone size: -
CDR3 protein: CASSRSGSYNEQFF
CDR3 DNA: TGTGCCAGCAGCCGGTCGGGATCATACAATGAGCAGTTCTTC

D gene: -
J gene: TRBJ1-4
V gene: TRBV9
clone size: -
CDR3 protein: CASSVGGPVGEKLFF
CDR3 DNA: TGTGCCAGCAGCGTAGGGGGCCCCGTAGGGGAAAAACTGTTTTTT

D gene: TRBD2
J gene: TRBJ2-7
V gene: TRBV28
clone size: -
CDR3 protein: CASSPRLAGLYEQYF
CDR3 DNA: TGTGCCAGCAGTCCGCGACTAGCGGGGCTTTACGAGCAGTACTTC

D gene: TRBD1
J gene: TRBJ1-2
V gene: TRBV5-1
clone size: once
CDR3 protein: CASSTEGQGAGGYTF
CDR3 DNA: TGCGCCAGCAGCACCGAGGGACAGGGGGCCGGAGGCTACACCTTC

D gene: -
J gene: TRBJ2-7
V gene: TRBV19
clone size: -
CDR3 protein: CASSVDPSVFYEQYF
CDR3 DNA: TGTGCCAGTAGCGTCGACCCGAGCGTCTTCTACGAGCAGTACTTC

D gene: -
J gene: TRBJ2-5
V gene: TRBV6-5
clone size: -
CDR3 protein: CASSRAGYQETQYF
CDR3 DNA: TGTGCCAGCAGCCGAGCTGGGTACCAAGAGACCCAGTACTTC

D gene: -
J gene: TRBJ2-3
V gene: TRBV6-2/TRBV6-3
clone size: -
CDR3 protein: CASSYSGDTQYF
CDR3 DNA: TGTGCCAGCAGTTACTCGGGGGATACGCAGTATTTT

D gene: TRBD1
J gene: TRBJ2-7
V gene: TRBV27
clone size: once
CDR3 protein: CASRIQGAANEQYF
CDR3 DNA: TGTGCCAGCAGAATTCAGGGGGCAGCTAACGAGCAGTACTTC

D gene: -
J gene: TRBJ1-5
V gene: TRBV12-3/TRBV12-4
clone size: -
CDR3 protein: CASSLPLGPQHF
CDR3 DNA: TGTGCCAGCAGTTTACCCCTCGGGCCCCAGCATTTT

D gene: -
J gene: TRBJ2-2
V gene: TRBV15
clone size: -
CDR3 protein: CATSRGGRGWTGELFF
CDR3 DNA: TGTGCCACCAGCAGAGGGGGCCGCGGGTGGACCGGGGAGCTGTTTTTT

D gene: -
J gene: TRBJ2-7
V gene: TRBV27
clone size: once
CDR3 protein: CASSSLTRTPRSSYEQYF
CDR3 DNA: TGTGCCAGCAGTTCCCTCACCCGGACACCTAGGAGCTCCTACGAGCAGTACTTC

D gene: TRBD1
J gene: TRBJ1-2
V gene: TRBV28
clone size: -
CDR3 protein: CASSSTGDGYTF
CDR3 DNA: TGTGCCAGCAGTTCGACAGGGGACGGCTACACCTTC

D gene: TRBD1
J gene: TRBJ1-6
V gene: TRBV2
clone size: once
CDR3 protein: CASSPRSTGGLSPLHF
CDR3 DNA: TGTGCCAGCAGTCCCCGGTCGACAGGGGGACTCTCGCCCCTCCACTTT

D gene: -
J gene: TRBJ1-2
V gene: TRBV27
clone size: -
CDR3 protein: CASSQVGELSYGYTF
CDR3 DNA: TGTGCCAGCAGTCAGGTGGGGGAACTGAGCTATGGCTACACCTTC

D gene: TRBD1
J gene: TRBJ2-5
V gene: TRBV4-1
clone size: -
CDR3 protein: CASSPPPGQAYQETQYF
CDR3 DNA: TGCGCCAGCAGCCCACCGCCGGGACAGGCGTACCAAGAGACCCAGTACTTC

D gene: TRBD2
J gene: TRBJ2-1
V gene: TRBV28
clone size: once
CDR3 protein: CASSELAGRSYNEQFF
CDR3 DNA: TGTGCCAGCAGTGAGCTAGCGGGTAGGTCCTACAATGAGCAGTTCTTC

D gene: -
J gene: TRBJ1-2
V gene: TRBV28
clone size: once
CDR3 protein: CASSLSAVNYGYTF
CDR3 DNA: TGTGCCAGCAGTTTATCCGCAGTCAACTATGGCTACACCTTC

D gene: -
J gene: TRBJ1-2
V gene: TRBV19
clone size: -
CDR3 protein: CARARGYTF
CDR3 DNA: TGTGCCAGAGCACGTGGCTACACCTTC

D gene: TRBD1
J gene: TRBJ1-6
V gene: TRBV27
clone size: -
CDR3 protein: CASSPLTGSNSPLHF
CDR3 DNA: TGTGCCAGCAGCCCCCTGACAGGGTCCAATTCACCCCTCCACTTT

D gene: -
J gene: TRBJ1-2
V gene: TRBV10-3
clone size: -
CDR3 protein: CAISEGRTNYGYTF
CDR3 DNA: TGTGCCATCAGTGAGGGCAGGACTAACTATGGCTACACCTTC

D gene: TRBD2
J gene: TRBJ2-1
V gene: TRBV7-8
clone size: once
CDR3 protein: CASSLGSSGNNEQFF
CDR3 DNA: TGTGCCAGCAGCTTAGGGTCTAGCGGAAACAATGAGCAGTTCTTC

D gene: -
J gene: TRBJ2-2
V gene: TRBV28
clone size: once
CDR3 protein: CATELNTGELFF
CDR3 DNA: TGTGCCACCGAATTGAACACCGGGGAGCTGTTTTTT

D gene: -
J gene: TRBJ2-3
V gene: TRBV7-2
clone size: -
CDR3 protein: CASSLGGPGRKDTQYF
CDR3 DNA: TGTGCCAGCAGCTTAGGGGGCCCGGGGCGTAAAGATACGCAGTATTTT

D gene: -
J gene: TRBJ2-7
V gene: TRBV30
clone size: -
CDR3 protein: CAWSFRYEQYF
CDR3 DNA: TGTGCCTGGAGTTTTAGATACGAGCAGTACTTC

D gene: -
J gene: TRBJ2-6
V gene: TRBV9
clone size: -
CDR3 protein: CASSPWGGQVSGANVLTF
CDR3 DNA: TGTGCCAGCAGCCCCTGGGGGGGGCAGGTCTCTGGGGCCAACGTCCTGACTTTC

D gene: TRBD2
J gene: TRBJ2-5
V gene: TRBV7-8
clone size: -
CDR3 protein: CASSLFTSGETQYF
CDR3 DNA: TGTGCCAGCAGCTTATTCACTAGCGGAGAGACCCAGTACTTC

D gene: TRBD1
J gene: TRBJ1-6
V gene: TRBV5-1
clone size: -
CDR3 protein: CASSETGVANSPLHF
CDR3 DNA: TGCGCCAGCAGCGAAACAGGGGTGGCGAATTCACCCCTCCACTTT

D gene: -
J gene: TRBJ1-5
V gene: TRBV30
clone size: -
CDR3 protein: CAWSGGVNQPQHF
CDR3 DNA: TGTGCCTGGAGTGGGGGAGTGAATCAGCCCCAGCATTTT

D gene: -
J gene: TRBJ1-5
V gene: TRBV30
clone size: -
CDR3 protein: CAWSVPAPAINQPQHF
CDR3 DNA: TGTGCCTGGAGTGTACCTGCCCCCGCTATCAATCAGCCCCAGCATTTT

D gene: -
J gene: TRBJ2-7
V gene: TRBV3-1/TRBV3-2
clone size: few
CDR3 protein: CASSQGGYEQYF
CDR3 DNA: TGTGCCAGCAGCCAAGGGGGTTACGAGCAGTACTTC

D gene: -
J gene: TRBJ2-7
V gene: TRBV19
clone size: -
CDR3 protein: CASSNLYEQYF
CDR3 DNA: TGTGCCAGTAGTAATCTCTACGAGCAGTACTTC

D gene: -
J gene: TRBJ1-1
V gene: TRBV6-5
clone size: -
CDR3 protein: CASSYGTKAFF
CDR3 DNA: TGTGCCAGCAGTTACGGGACTAAAGCTTTCTTT

D gene: TRBD1
J gene: TRBJ2-5
V gene: TRBV7-8
clone size: -
CDR3 protein: CASTTQGQGAVTQYF
CDR3 DNA: TGTGCCAGCACAACCCAGGGACAGGGGGCGGTGACCCAGTACTTC

D gene: -
J gene: TRBJ1-3
V gene: TRBV4-3
clone size: -
CDR3 protein: CASSQVTGASSGNTIYF
CDR3 DNA: TGCGCCAGCAGCCAAGTGACCGGGGCGAGCTCTGGAAACACCATATATTTT

D gene: -
J gene: TRBJ1-1
V gene: TRBV29-1
clone size: once
CDR3 protein: CSVGRANTEAFF
CDR3 DNA: TGCAGCGTTGGTAGAGCCAACACTGAAGCTTTCTTT